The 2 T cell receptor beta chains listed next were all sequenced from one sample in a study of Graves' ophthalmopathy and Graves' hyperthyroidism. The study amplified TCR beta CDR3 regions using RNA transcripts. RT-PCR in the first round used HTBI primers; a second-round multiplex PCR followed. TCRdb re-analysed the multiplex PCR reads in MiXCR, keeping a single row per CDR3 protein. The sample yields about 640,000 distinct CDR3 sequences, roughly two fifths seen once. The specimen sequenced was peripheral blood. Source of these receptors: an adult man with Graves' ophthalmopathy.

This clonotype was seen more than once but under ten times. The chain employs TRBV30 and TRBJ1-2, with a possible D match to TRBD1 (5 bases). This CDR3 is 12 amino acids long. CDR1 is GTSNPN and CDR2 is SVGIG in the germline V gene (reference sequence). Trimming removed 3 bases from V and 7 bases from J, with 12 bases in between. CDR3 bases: TGTGCCTGGAGAATCGGAGGGGCTGGCTACACCTTC. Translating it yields CAWRIGGAGYTF. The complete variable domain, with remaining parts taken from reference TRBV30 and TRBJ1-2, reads SQTIHQWPATLVQPVGSPLSLECTVEGTSNPNLYWYRQAAGRGLQLLFYSVGIGQISSEVPQNLSASRPQDRQFILSSKKLLLSDSGFYLCAWRIGGAGYTFGSGTRLTVV.

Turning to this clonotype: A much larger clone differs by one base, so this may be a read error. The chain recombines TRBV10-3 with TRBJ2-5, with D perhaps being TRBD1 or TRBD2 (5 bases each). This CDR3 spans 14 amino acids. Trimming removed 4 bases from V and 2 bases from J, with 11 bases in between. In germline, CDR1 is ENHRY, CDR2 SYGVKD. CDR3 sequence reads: CAISARWGQETQYF. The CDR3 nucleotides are TGTGCCATCAGTGCCCGTTGGGGGCAAGAGACCCAGTACTTC.